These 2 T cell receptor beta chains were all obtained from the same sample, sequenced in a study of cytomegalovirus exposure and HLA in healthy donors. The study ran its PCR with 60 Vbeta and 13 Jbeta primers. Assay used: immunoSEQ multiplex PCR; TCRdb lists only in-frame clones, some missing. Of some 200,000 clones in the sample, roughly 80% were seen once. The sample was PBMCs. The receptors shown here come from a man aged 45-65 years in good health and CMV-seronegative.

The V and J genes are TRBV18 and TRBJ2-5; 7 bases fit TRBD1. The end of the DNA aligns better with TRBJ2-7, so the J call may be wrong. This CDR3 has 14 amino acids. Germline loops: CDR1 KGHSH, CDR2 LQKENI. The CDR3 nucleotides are TGTGCCAGCTCACCAAAGACAGGGCAAAACGAGCAGTACTTC. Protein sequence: CASSPKTGQNEQYF.

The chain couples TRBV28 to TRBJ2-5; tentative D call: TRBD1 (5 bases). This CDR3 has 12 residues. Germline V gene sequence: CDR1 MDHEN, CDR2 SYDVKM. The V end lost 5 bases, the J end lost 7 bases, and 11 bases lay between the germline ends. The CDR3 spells CASSGARRTQYF. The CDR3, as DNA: TGTGCCAGCAGTGGGGCCCGGCGGACCCAGTACTTC.